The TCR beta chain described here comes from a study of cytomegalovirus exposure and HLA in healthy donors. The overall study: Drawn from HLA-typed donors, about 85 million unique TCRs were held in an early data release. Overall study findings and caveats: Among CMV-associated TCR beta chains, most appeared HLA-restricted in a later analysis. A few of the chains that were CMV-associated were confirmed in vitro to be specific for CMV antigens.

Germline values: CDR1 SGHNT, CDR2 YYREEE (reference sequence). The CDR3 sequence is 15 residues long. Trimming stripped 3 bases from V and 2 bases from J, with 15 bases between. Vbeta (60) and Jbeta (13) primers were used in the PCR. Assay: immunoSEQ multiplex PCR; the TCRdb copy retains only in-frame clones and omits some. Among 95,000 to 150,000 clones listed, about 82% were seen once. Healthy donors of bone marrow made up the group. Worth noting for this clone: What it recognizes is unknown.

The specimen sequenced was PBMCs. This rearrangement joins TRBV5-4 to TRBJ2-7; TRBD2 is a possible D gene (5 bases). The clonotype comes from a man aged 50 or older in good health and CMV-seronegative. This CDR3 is CASSSRGLGAYEQYF. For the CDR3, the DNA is TGTGCCAGCAGCTCCCGGGGTTTGGGAGCCTACGAGCAGTACTTC.